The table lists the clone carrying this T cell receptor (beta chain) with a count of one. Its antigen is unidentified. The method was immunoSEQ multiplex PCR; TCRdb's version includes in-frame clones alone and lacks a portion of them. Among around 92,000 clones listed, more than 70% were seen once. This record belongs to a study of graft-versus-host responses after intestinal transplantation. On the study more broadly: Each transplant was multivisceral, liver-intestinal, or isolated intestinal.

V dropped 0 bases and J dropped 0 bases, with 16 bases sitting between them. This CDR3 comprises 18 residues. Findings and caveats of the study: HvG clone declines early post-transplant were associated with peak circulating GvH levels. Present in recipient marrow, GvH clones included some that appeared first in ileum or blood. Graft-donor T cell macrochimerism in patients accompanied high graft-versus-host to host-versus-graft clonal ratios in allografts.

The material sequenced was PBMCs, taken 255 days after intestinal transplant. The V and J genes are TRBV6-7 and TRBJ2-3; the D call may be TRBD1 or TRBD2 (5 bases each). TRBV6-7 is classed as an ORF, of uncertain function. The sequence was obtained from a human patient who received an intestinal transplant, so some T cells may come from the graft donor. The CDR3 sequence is CASSYSNAGTTSTDTQYF. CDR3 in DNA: TGTGCCAGCAGTTACTCTAATGCCGGGACCACTAGCACAGATACGCAGTATTTT.